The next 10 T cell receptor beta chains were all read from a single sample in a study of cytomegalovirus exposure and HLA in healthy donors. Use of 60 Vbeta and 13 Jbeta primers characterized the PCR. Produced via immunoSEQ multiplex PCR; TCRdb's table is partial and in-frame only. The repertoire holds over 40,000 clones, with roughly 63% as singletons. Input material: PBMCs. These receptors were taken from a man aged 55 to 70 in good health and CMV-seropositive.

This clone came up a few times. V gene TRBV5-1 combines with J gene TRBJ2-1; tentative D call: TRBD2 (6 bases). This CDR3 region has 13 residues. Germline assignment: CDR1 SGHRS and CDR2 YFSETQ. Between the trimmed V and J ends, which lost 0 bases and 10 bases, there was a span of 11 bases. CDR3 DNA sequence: TGCGCCAGCAGCTTGGTGGGGGACTTGGAGCAGTTCTTC. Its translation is CASSLVGDLEQFF.

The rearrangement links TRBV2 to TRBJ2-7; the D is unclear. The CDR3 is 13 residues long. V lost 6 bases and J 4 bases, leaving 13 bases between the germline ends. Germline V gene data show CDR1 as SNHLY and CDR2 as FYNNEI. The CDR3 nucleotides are TGTGCCAGCAGGCCTCCTGCGACTTACGAGCAGTACTTC. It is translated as CASRPPATYEQYF.

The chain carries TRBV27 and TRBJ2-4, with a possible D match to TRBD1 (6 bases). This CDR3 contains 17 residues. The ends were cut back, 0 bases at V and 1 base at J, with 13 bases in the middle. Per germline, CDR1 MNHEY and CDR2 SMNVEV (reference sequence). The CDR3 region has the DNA TGTGCCAGCAGTTTATCGGGACAAGAGTGGGCCAAAAACATTCAGTACTTC. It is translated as CASSLSGQEWAKNIQYF.

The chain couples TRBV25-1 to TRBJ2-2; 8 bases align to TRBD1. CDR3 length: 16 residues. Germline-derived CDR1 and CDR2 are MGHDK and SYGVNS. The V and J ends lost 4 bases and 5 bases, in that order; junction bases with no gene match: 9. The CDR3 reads CASSAHGQGKTGELFF. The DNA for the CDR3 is TGTGCCAGCAGTGCCCACGGACAGGGTAAAACCGGGGAGCTGTTTTTT.

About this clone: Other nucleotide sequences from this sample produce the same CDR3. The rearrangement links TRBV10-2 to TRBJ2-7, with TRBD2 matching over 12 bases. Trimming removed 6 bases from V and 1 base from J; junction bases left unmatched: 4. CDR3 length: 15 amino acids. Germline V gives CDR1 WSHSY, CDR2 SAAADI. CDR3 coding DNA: TGCGCCAGCAGGACCGGGACTAGCGGGTCCTACGAGCAGTACTTC. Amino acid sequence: CASRTGTSGSYEQYF.

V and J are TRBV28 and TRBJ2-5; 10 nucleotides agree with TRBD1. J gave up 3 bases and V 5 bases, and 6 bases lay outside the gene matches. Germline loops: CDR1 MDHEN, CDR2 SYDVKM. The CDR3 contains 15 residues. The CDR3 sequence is CASSRTGTGEETQYF. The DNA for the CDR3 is TGTGCCAGCAGTCGAACCGGGACAGGGGAAGAGACCCAGTACTTC.

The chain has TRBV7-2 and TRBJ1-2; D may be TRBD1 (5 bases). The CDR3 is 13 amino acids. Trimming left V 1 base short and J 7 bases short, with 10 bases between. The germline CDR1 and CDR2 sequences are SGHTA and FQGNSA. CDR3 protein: CASSLGTGSGYTF. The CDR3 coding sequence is TGTGCCAGCAGCTTAGGAACAGGTTCTGGCTACACCTTC.

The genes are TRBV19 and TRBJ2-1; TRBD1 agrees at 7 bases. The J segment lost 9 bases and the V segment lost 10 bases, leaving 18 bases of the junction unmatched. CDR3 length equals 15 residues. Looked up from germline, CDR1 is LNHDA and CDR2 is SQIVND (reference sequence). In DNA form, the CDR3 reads TGTGCCACATCGCTAGGGGGACAGCCAACAACTGAGCAGTTCTTC. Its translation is CATSLGGQPTTEQFF. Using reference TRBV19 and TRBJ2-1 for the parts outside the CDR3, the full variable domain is DGGITQSPKYLFRKEGQNVTLSCEQNLNHDAMYWYRQDPGQGLRLIYYSQIVNDFQKGDIAEGYSVSREKKESFPLTVTSAQKNPTAFYLCATSLGGQPTTEQFFGPGTRLTVL.

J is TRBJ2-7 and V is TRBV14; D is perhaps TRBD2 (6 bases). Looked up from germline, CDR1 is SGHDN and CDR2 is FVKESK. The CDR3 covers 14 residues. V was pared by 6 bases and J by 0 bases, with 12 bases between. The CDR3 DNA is TGTGCCAGCAGGGGCGGGAAGGGCTCCTACGAGCAGTACTTC. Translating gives CASRGGKGSYEQYF.

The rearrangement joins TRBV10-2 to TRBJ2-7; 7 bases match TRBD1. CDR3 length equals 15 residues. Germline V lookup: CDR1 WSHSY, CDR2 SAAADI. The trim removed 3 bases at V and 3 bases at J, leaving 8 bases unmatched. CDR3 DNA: TGCGCCAGCAGTGATCTCTCGGGACAGCGCTACGAGCAGTACTTC. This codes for CASSDLSGQRYEQYF.